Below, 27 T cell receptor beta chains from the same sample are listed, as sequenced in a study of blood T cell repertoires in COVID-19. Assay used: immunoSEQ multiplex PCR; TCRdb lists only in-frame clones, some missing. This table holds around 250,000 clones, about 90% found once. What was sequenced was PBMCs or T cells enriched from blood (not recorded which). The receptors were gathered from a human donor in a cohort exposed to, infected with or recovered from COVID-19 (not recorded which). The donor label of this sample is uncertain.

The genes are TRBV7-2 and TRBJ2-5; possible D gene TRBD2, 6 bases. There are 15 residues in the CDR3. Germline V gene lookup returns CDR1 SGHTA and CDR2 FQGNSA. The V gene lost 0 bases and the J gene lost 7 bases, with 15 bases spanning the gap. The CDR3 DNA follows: TGTGCCAGCAGCTTAGCGGCGCGGGGCCGGGGGACCCAGTACTTC. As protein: CASSLAARGRGTQYF.

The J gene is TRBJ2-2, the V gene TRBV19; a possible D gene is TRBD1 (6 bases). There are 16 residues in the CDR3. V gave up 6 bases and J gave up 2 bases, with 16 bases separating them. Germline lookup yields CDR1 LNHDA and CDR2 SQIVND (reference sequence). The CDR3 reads CASRGTGTPNTGELFF. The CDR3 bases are TGTGCCAGTAGGGGGACCGGGACACCAAACACCGGGGAGCTGTTTTTT. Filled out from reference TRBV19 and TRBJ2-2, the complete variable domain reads DGGITQSPKYLFRKEGQNVTLSCEQNLNHDAMYWYRQDPGQGLRLIYYSQIVNDFQKGDIAEGYSVSREKKESFPLTVTSAQKNPTAFYLCASRGTGTPNTGELFFGEGSRLTVL.

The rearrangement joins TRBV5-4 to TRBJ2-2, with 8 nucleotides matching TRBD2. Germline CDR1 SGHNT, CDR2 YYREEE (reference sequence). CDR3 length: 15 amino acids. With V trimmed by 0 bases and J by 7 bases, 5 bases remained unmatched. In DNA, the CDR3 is TGTGCCAGCAGCTTGGCGGGGGGGTTAAACGGGGAGCTGTTTTTT. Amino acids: CASSLAGGLNGELFF. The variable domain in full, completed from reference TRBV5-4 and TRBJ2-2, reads ETGVTQSPTHLIKTRGQQVTLRCSSQSGHNTVSWYQQALGQGPQFIFQYYREEENGRGNFPPRFSGLQFPNYSSELNVNALELDDSALYLCASSLAGGLNGELFFGEGSRLTVL.

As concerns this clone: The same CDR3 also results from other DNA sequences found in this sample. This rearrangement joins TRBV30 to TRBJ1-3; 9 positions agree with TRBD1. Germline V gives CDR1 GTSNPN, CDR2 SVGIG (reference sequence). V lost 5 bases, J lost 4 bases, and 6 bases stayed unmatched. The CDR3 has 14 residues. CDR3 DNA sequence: TGTGCCTGGGACAGGGGGGAATCAGGAAACACCATATATTTT. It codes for CAWDRGESGNTIYF.

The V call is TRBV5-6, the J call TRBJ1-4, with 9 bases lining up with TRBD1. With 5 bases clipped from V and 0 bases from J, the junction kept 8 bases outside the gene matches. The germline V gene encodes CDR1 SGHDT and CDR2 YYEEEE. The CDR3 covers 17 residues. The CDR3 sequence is CASSLTGGEATNEKLFF. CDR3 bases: TGTGCCAGCAGTTTGACAGGGGGGGAAGCAACTAATGAAAAACTGTTTTTT.

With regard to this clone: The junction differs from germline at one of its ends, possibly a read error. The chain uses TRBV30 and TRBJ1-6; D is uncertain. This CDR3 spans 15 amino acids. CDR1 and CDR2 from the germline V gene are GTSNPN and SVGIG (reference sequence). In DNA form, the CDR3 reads TGTGCCTGGAGGGGCGTGGGCTCCAATAATTCACCCCTCCACTTT. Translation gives CAWRGVGSNNSPLHF.

This CDR3 reads CASSPGAGQETQYF. The CDR3 DNA is TGTGCCAGTAGCCCCGGGGCGGGGCAAGAGACCCAGTACTTC. The chain is built from TRBV19 and TRBJ2-5, with D possibly matching TRBD2 (6 bases). With 6 bases removed from V and 2 bases from J, the gap between germline ends came to 13 bases. The CDR3 extends over 14 amino acids. The germline CDR1 and CDR2 sequences are LNHDA and SQIVND (reference sequence).

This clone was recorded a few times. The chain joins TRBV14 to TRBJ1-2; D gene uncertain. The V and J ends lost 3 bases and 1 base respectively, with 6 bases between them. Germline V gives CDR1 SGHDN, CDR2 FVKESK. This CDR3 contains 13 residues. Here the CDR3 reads CASSQSLNYGYTF. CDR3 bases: TGTGCCAGCAGCCAGTCACTTAACTATGGCTACACCTTC.

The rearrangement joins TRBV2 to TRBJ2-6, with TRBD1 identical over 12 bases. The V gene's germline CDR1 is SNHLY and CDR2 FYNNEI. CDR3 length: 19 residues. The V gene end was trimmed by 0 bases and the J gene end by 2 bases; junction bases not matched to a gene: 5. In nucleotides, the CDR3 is TGTGCCAGCAGTGAAGCCTGGCGGGACAGGGGGCCTGGGGCCAACGTCCTGACTTTC. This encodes CASSEAWRDRGPGANVLTF.

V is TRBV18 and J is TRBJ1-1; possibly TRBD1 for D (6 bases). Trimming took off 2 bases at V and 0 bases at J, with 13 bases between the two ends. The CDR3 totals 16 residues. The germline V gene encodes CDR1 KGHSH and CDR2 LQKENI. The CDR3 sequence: CASSPIEGGMNTEAFF. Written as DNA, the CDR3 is TGTGCCAGCTCACCAATCGAAGGGGGTATGAACACTGAAGCTTTCTTT. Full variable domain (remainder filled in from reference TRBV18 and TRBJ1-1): NAGVMQNPRHLVRRRGQEARLRCSPMKGHSHVYWYRQLPEEGLKFMVYLQKENIIDESGMPKERFSAEFPKEGPSILRIQQVVRGDSAAYFCASSPIEGGMNTEAFFGQGTRLTVV.

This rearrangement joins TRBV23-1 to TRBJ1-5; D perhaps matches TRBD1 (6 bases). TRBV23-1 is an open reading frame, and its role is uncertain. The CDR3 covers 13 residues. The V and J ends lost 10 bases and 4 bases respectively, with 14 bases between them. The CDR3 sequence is CATRGGPNQPQHF. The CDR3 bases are TGCGCCACCCGGGGGGGGCCTAATCAGCCCCAGCATTTT.

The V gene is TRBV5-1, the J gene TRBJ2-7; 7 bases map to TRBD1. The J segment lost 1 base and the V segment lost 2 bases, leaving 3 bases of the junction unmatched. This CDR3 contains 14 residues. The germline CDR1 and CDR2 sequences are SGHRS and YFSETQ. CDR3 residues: CASSLRQGSYEQYF. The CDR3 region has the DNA TGCGCCAGCAGCTTACGACAGGGTTCCTACGAGCAGTACTTC.

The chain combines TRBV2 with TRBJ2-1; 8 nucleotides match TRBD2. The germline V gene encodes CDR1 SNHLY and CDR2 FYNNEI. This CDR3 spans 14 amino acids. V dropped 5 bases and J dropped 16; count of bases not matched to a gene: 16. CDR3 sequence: CASSPNGPSGLVFF. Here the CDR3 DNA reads TGTGCCAGCAGTCCAAACGGTCCTTCGGGACTAGTTTTCTTC.

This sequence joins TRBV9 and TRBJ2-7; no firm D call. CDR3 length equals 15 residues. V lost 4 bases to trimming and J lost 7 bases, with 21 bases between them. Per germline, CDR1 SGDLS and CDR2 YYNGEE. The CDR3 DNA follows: TGTGCCAGCAGCACCCGATCCGGAGTGCCTGGGGAGCAGTACTTC. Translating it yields CASSTRSGVPGEQYF.

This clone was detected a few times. CDR3 bases: TGTGCCAGCAGCTCGGAGGACGGCCGTAATGAAAAACTGTTTTTT. This translates into CASSSEDGRNEKLFF. The V gene is TRBV7-8, the J gene TRBJ1-4; no clear D. Germline V gene lookup returns CDR1 SGHVS and CDR2 FQNEAQ. The CDR3 is 15 residues long. The V gene lost 4 bases and the J gene lost 4 bases, with 13 bases spanning the gap.

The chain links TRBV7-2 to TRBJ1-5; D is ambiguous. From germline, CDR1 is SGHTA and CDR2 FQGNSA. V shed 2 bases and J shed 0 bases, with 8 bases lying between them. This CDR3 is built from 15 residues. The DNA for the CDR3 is TGTGCCAGCAGCTTAACCTCCGGTAGCAATCAGCCCCAGCATTTT. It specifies CASSLTSGSNQPQHF.

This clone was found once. The CDR3, as DNA: TGCAGCGTTGGAGGGAACGACGAGCAGTACTTC. It translates to CSVGGNDEQYF. This chain joins TRBV29-1 and TRBJ2-7, with D perhaps matching TRBD2 (5 bases). CDR3 size: 11 residues. Trimming removed 4 bases from V and 5 bases from J, with 9 bases in between. CDR1 and CDR2 (germline): SQVTM, ANQGSEA.

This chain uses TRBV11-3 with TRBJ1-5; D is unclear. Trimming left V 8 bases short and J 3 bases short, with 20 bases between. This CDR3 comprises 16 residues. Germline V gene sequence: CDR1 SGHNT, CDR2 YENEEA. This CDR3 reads CASRTTPRDPNQPQHF. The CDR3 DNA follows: TGTGCCAGCCGTACGACTCCCCGCGATCCCAATCAGCCCCAGCATTTT.

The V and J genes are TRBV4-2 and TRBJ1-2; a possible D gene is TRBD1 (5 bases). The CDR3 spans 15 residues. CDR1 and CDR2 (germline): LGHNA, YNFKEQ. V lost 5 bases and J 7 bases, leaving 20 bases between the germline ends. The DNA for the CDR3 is TGTGCCAGCAGCGATCGTCGGGGGAAAATCCGTGGCTACACCTTC. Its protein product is CASSDRRGKIRGYTF.

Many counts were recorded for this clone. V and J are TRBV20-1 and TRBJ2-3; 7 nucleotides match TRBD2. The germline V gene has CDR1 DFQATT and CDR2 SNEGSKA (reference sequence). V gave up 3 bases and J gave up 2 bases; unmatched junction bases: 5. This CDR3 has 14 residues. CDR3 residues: CSASVGGFTDTQYF. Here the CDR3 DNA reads TGCAGTGCTAGTGTGGGGGGGTTCACAGATACGCAGTATTTT.

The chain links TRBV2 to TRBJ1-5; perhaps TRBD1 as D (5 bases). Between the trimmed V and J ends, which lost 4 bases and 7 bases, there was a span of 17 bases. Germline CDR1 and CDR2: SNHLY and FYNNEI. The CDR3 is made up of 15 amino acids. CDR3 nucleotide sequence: TGTGCCAGCAGTGTGAACGACTGGGGGAGGCAGCCCCAGCATTTT. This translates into CASSVNDWGRQPQHF. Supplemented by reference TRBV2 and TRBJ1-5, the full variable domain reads EPEVTQTPSHQVTQMGQEVILRCVPISNHLYFYWYRQILGQKVEFLVSFYNNEISEKSEIFDDQFSVERPDGSNFTLKIRSTKLEDSAMYFCASSVNDWGRQPQHFGDGTRLSIL.

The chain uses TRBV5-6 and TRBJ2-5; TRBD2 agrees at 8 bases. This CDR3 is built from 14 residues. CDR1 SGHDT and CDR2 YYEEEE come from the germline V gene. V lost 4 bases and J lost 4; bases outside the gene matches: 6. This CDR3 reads CASSPGGVGETQYF. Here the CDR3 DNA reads TGTGCCAGCAGCCCCGGGGGGGTAGGAGAGACCCAGTACTTC.

The CDR3 nucleotides are TGTGCCAGCTCACTCGCCAGTCCAACAGCCTATGGCTACACCTTC. Translation gives CASSLASPTAYGYTF. The chain uses TRBV18 and TRBJ1-2; D not resolved. V was cut by 4 bases and J by 4 bases, with 16 bases left in between. The CDR3 contains 15 residues. Germline-derived CDR1 and CDR2 are KGHSH and LQKENI.

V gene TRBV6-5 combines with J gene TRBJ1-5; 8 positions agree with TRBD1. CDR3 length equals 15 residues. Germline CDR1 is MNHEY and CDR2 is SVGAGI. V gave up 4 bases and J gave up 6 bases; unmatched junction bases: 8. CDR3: CASSSPQGAAQPQHF. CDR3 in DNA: TGTGCCAGCAGTTCCCCCCAGGGGGCGGCTCAGCCCCAGCATTTT.

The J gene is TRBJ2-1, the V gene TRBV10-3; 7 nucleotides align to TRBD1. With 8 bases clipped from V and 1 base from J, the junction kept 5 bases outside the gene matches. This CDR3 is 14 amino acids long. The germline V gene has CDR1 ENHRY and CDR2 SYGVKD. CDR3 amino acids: CAISAQGSYNEQFF. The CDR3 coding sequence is TGTGCCATCTCTGCACAGGGGTCCTACAATGAGCAGTTCTTC.

This CDR3 is CASSLLRQSSGANVLTF. The CDR3 bases are TGTGCCAGCAGCTTGTTGAGACAGAGCTCTGGGGCCAACGTCCTGACTTTC. The gene calls are TRBV5-6 and TRBJ2-6, with D tentatively TRBD1 (5 bases). V dropped 1 base and J dropped 0 bases, with 11 bases sitting between them. The CDR3 length is 17 residues. Germline V CDR1 and CDR2: SGHDT, YYEEEE.

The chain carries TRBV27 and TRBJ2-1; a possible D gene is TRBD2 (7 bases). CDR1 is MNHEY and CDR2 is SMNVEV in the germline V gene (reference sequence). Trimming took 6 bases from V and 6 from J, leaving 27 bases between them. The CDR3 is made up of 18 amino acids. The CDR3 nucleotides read TGTGCCAGCAGCCCAAGGGGGGGAGGGAGTTTAAGGGGCAATGAGCAGTTCTTC. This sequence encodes CASSPRGGGSLRGNEQFF.